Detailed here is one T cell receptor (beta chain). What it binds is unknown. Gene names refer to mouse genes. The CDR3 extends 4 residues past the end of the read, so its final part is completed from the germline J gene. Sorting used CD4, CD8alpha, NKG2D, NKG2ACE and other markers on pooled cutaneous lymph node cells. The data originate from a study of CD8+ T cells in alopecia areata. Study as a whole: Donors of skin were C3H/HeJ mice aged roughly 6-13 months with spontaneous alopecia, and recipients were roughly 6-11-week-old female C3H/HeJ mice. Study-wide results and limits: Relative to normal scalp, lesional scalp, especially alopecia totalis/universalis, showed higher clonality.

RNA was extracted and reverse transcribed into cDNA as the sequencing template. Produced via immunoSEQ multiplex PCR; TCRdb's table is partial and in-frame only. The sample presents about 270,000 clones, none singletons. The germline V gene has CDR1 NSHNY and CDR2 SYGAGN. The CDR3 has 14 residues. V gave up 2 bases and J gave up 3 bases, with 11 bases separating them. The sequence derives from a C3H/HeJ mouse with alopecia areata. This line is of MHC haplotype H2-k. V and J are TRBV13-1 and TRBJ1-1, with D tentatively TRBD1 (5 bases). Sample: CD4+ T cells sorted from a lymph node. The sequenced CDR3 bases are TGTGCCAGCAGTGAGGAGGGGAGAGACACA. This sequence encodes CASSEEGRDT. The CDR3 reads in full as CASSEEGRDTEVFF.